This T cell receptor (beta chain) was identified in a study of cytomegalovirus exposure and HLA in healthy donors. Points from the study as a whole: In a later analysis, TCR beta V- and J-gene trimming was associated with a missense DCLRE1C variant.

Primers included in the PCR were 60 Vbeta and 13 Jbeta primers. Here immunoSEQ multiplex PCR was the method, and the copy in TCRdb shows in-frame clones only, minus some. Of roughly 78,000 clones in the sample, 55% to 75% were seen once. Concerning this clone itself: Its antigen is currently unknown.

The CDR3 extends over 15 amino acids. Germline V CDR1 and CDR2: SQVTM, ANQGSEA. Unmatched junction bases numbered 10, after V lost 6 bases and J lost 4 bases. This chain connects TRBV29-1 to TRBJ2-7; 12 bases are shared with TRBD1. Sequenced: PBMCs. The TCR was taken from a man aged 25-40 years in good health and CMV-seropositive. This chain's CDR3 is CSVEYRDRGLYEQYF. CDR3 nucleotide sequence: TGCAGCGTGGAATACCGGGACAGGGGGCTGTACGAGCAGTACTTC.